The T cell receptor beta chain under discussion was sequenced for a study of vaccination and CD4 T cells after COVID-19. Looking at the study overall: Between diagnosis and the drawing of post-COVID samples lay a median 101 days (range 35 to 161). No peptide, an HIV-1 Nef pool, or a CEFX pool was what each control culture received.

Specified treatment: approximately nine-day PBMC culture with coronavirus spike peptide pools or control peptides (ViraFEST assay). PBMC cultures, at 1.5 million to 2.5 million cells per well, received around 10 IU/ml IL-2 and roughly 9 ug/ml peptide pools. CDR1 is DFQATT, CDR2 SNEGSKA, per germline (reference sequence). V was cut by 5 bases and J by 0 bases, with 15 bases left in between. This CDR3 spans 15 amino acids. Cultured CD4+ T-cell DNA underwent Oncomine TCR Beta short-read sequencing. One entry per CDR3 protein, called by TCRdb with MiXCR from the PCR reads. The sample has about 12,000 distinct CDR3 sequences; 76% are singletons. With respect to this clonotype: The target antigen is unknown.

Sequencing was done on a sample of CD4+ T cells from blood, cultured in vitro. This rearrangement joins TRBV20-1 to TRBJ2-3, with D possibly matching TRBD2 (5 bases). This TCR derives from a human donor who had recovered from COVID-19. CDR3 in amino acids: CSAPQADTSTDTQYF. Here the CDR3 DNA reads TGCAGTGCTCCCCAAGCGGATACTAGCACAGATACGCAGTATTTT.